This T cell receptor (beta chain) was retrieved from a study of vaccination and CD4 T cells after COVID-19. Study-wide context: In culture, cells were exposed to overlapping spike peptides from SARS-CoV-2, HCoV-NL63, HCoV-OC43 and HCoV-229E.

Documented treatment: approximately 9-day PBMC culture with coronavirus spike peptide pools or control peptides (ViraFEST assay). This clonotype came up a few times. No antigen is known for it. At the Johns Hopkins FTIC core, DNA taken from cultured CD4+ T cells was sequenced by way of the Oncomine TCR Beta short-read assay. Each CDR3 protein gets one entry after TCRdb re-called the PCR reads with MiXCR. Among tens of thousands of distinct CDR3 sequences listed, roughly 70% were seen once. Trimming took 4 bases from V and 5 from J, leaving 15 bases between them. This CDR3 is 15 amino acids long. Germline CDR1 and CDR2: MNHEY and SVGEGT.

Sequencing was carried out using CD4+ T cells from blood, cultured in vitro. The rearrangement uses TRBV6-2 or TRBV6-3 and TRBJ1-5; TRBD1 is a possible D gene (6 bases). The clonotype was recovered from a human donor who had recovered from COVID-19. As DNA, the CDR3 is TGTGCCAGCAGTTCCCAATACAGGGTGGATCAGCCCCAGCATTTT. Translating it yields CASSSQYRVDQPQHF.